This T cell receptor (beta chain) is from a study of early T cells in non-severe SARS-CoV-2 infection. Unique molecular identifiers (one per individual cDNA molecule) were attached. Via MiXCR, TCRdb re-called the 5' RACE reads, giving one row per CDR3 protein. Here the sample spans 70,000 to 85,000 distinct CDR3 sequences, around 10% being singletons. In its sample, this clonotype was seen a few times. The CDR3 runs 12 residues. The germline V and J ends were trimmed by 6 bases and 12 bases, with 13 bases remaining between them. Germline V gene sequence: CDR1 SGHRS, CDR2 YFSETQ. V gene TRBV5-1 combines with J gene TRBJ1-6; D is unclear. The clonotype was recovered from an adult who was a healthcare worker with PCR-confirmed SARS-CoV-2 infection or an uninfected control (not recorded which). What was sequenced was whole blood. The CDR3 bases are TGCGCCAGCACGCCCCAAGACGGACCCCTCCACTTT. Protein sequence: CASTPQDGPLHF.